This is a list of T cell receptor beta chains from one sample in a study of CD8+CD57+ T cells in acquired aplastic anemia. Each CDR3 protein is one row after TCRdb ran MiXCR on the reads. Among under 200,000 distinct CDR3 sequences listed, 40% to 60% were seen once. The source material was sorted CD4+, CD8+, or CD8+CD57+ T cells (not recorded which) from PBMCs. Receptors were obtained from a human donor with aplastic anemia. Both conserved end residues are trimmed from each CDR3.

cdr3_aa,v_call,j_call
ASSDPGAGYT,TRBV25-1,TRBJ1-2
ATSSRAGGTGELF,TRBV15,TRBJ2-2
ASSLEVYGDGYT,TRBV5-5,TRBJ1-2
AISNGLAGDTQY,TRBV10-3,TRBJ2-3
SAPSDSSYNEQF,TRBV20-1,TRBJ2-1
ASSQGTGFHEQY,TRBV4-1,TRBJ2-7
ASVRGQGTDTQY,TRBV2,TRBJ2-3
ASSESWRSRWNEQF,TRBV6-1,TRBJ2-1
ASMKGVQNNEQF,TRBV25-1,TRBJ2-1
ARGRRGAYGYT,TRBV6-4,TRBJ1-2
SARDIGQEQY,TRBV20-1,TRBJ2-7
ASSDYPYGYT,TRBV2,TRBJ1-2
ASSQEVAPHNEQF,TRBV4-2,TRBJ2-1
ASSQDDLAGGYNEQF,TRBV4-1,TRBJ2-1
ASSSGLAGAYEQY,TRBV7-6,TRBJ2-7
ASTSPPGTRNPGELF,TRBV9,TRBJ2-2
ASSTPTAYNEQF,TRBV19,TRBJ2-1
ASSGTGFSNEKLF,TRBV19,TRBJ1-4
SAFVTEAF,TRBV20-1,TRBJ1-1
SARGTGGWPQH,TRBV20-1,TRBJ1-5
SVEDLKEGPTSVSHEQY,TRBV29-1,TRBJ2-7
ASSPAVDTQY,TRBV7-9,TRBJ2-3
ASSITAGPYNEQF,TRBV19,TRBJ2-1
SATDMDRGNTEAF,TRBV20-1,TRBJ1-1
ATAAVGGGNEQF,TRBV24-1,TRBJ2-1
ASSPGQGPVEYGYT,TRBV11-2,TRBJ1-2
ATSRNREFYEQY,TRBV15,TRBJ2-7
ASSRGRDETQY,TRBV2,TRBJ2-5
ASSLGGLGELF,TRBV9,TRBJ2-2
SVEGPAGGTDTQY,TRBV29-1,TRBJ2-3
ASSSGAEETQY,TRBV5-3,TRBJ2-5
ASSLTVGQGSTEAF,TRBV12-3/TRBV12-4,TRBJ1-1
AISVRGGVLEDTQY,TRBV10-3,TRBJ2-3
ASSLTQGRNEQF,TRBV7-9,TRBJ2-1
ASSFRDPYNEQF,TRBV7-2,TRBJ2-1
ASSPGGVTEAF,TRBV19,TRBJ1-1
SAEGQETYEQY,TRBV20-1,TRBJ2-7
ASRSGQVGYT,TRBV5-1,TRBJ1-2
ASSFERAGAF,TRBV5-5,TRBJ1-1
ASSPSYRPYEQY,TRBV6-1,TRBJ2-7
ANADGTPYNEQF,TRBV12-3/TRBV12-4,TRBJ2-1
ASRTPGQGQGYT,TRBV12-3/TRBV12-4,TRBJ1-2
ASSQGAGDHEQY,TRBV4-3,TRBJ2-7
SVVIMGQALYEQY,TRBV29-1,TRBJ2-7
SSSLMIGQPQH,TRBV27,TRBJ1-5
ASSLVTGVDEQY,TRBV11-3,TRBJ2-7
ASSLAIGGRETQY,TRBV5-4,TRBJ2-5
AWRAQGDETQY,TRBV30,TRBJ2-5
AISPPGGNRTNTEAF,TRBV4-1,TRBJ1-1
ATSRDPVEKLF,TRBV15,TRBJ1-4
ASSKTGDTEAF,TRBV19,TRBJ1-1
ASSYYMSRNTEAF,TRBV11-3,TRBJ1-1
ASSGTGTSNTGELF,TRBV5-1,TRBJ2-2